The 2 T cell receptor beta chains listed next were all sequenced from one sample in a study of vaccination and CD4 T cells after COVID-19. Sequencing of the DNA from cultured CD4+ T cells was carried out with the Oncomine TCR Beta short-read assay. Each CDR3 protein gets one entry after TCRdb re-called the PCR reads with MiXCR. This sample has roughly 17,000 distinct CDR3 sequences, with approximately 36% found just once. Treatment in this sample: approximately nine-day PBMC culture with coronavirus spike peptide pools or control peptides (ViraFEST assay). For these TCRs, the target antigens are not known. Sequenced material: CD4+ T cells from blood, cultured in vitro. The source is a human donor who had recovered from COVID-19.

This chain joins TRBV10-1 and TRBJ2-1; D gene unclear. The CDR3 runs to 16 residues. The V end lost 6 bases, the J end lost 0 bases, and 15 bases lay between the germline ends. The germline CDR1 and CDR2 sequences are WNHNN and SYGVQD (reference sequence). The CDR3 spells CASRSIIGCSYNEQFF. The CDR3 region has the DNA TGCGCCAGCAGAAGTATCATCGGCTGCTCCTACAATGAGCAGTTCTTC.

The rearrangement joins TRBV28 to TRBJ2-3; weak D call: TRBD1 (6 bases). This CDR3 is built from 15 residues. Germline CDR1 is MDHEN and CDR2 is SYDVKM. V lost 5 bases, J lost 3 bases, and 15 bases lay in between. The CDR3 here is CASSEPGAQTDTQYF. DNA of the CDR3: TGTGCCAGCAGTGAACCAGGGGCCCAAACAGATACGCAGTATTTT.